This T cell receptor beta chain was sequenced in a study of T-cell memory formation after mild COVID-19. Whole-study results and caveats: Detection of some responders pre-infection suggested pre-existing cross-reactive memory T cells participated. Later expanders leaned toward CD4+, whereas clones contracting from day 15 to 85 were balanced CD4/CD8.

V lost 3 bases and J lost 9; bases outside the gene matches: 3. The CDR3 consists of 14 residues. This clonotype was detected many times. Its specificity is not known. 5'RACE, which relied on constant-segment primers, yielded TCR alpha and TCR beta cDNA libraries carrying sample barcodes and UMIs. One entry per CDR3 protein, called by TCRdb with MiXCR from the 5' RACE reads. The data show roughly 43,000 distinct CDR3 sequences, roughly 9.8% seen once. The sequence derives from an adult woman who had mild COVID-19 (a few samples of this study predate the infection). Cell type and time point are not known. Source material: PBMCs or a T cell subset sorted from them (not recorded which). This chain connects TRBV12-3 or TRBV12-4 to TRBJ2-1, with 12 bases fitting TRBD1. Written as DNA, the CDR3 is TGTGCCAGCAGTTTCGGGACAGGGGGCAGTGAGCAGTTCTTC. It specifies CASSFGTGGSEQFF.